The clone carrying this T cell receptor (beta chain) has just one count. Its antigen remains unknown. The data originate from a study of shared clonotypes between healthy human individuals. Study-wide results and limits: Sample collection involved blood only; tissue repertoires are likely different. Clonotypes shared by all four donors outscored non-shared clonotypes in generation probability.

The naive CD8 population came from CD45RO-negative cells selected for CCR7, without terminally differentiated effector memory CD45RA+ cells. Only in-frame clones appear in the TCRdb table, and some are missing; sequencing was by immunoSEQ multiplex PCR. In the table there are under 600,000 clones, about 98% of which are singletons. Sample: naive CD8+ T cells sorted from blood. The receptor's source is a young man in good health.

The DNA for the CDR3 is TGTGCCAGCCAGGTCTACCTTAAGCACAATGAGCAGTTCTTC. Translating gives CASQVYLKHNEQFF. The J gene is TRBJ2-1, the V gene TRBV19; D gene unclear. With 9 bases removed from V and 5 bases from J, the gap between germline ends came to 17 bases. CDR1 is LNHDA and CDR2 is SQIVND in the germline V gene (reference sequence). The CDR3 runs to 14 residues. Together with reference TRBV19 and TRBJ2-1, the CDR3 gives the full variable domain: DGGITQSPKYLFRKEGQNVTLSCEQNLNHDAMYWYRQDPGQGLRLIYYSQIVNDFQKGDIAEGYSVSREKKESFPLTVTSAQKNPTAFYLCASQVYLKHNEQFFGPGTRLTVL.